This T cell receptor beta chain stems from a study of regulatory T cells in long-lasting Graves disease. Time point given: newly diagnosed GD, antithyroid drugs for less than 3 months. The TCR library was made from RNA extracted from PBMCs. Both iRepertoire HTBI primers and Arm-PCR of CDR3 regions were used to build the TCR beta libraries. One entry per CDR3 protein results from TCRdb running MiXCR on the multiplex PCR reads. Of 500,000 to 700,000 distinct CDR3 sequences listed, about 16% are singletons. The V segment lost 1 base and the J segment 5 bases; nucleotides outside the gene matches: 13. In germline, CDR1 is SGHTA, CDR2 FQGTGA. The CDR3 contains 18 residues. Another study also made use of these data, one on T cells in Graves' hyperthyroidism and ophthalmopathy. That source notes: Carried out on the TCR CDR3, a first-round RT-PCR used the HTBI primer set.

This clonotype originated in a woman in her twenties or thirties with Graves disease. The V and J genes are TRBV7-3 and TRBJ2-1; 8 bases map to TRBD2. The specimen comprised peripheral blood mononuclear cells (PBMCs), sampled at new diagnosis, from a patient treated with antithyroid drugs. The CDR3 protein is CASSLRNGVSGKDNEQFF. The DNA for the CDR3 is TGTGCCAGCAGCTTAAGAAACGGGGTTAGCGGGAAGGACAATGAGCAGTTCTTC.